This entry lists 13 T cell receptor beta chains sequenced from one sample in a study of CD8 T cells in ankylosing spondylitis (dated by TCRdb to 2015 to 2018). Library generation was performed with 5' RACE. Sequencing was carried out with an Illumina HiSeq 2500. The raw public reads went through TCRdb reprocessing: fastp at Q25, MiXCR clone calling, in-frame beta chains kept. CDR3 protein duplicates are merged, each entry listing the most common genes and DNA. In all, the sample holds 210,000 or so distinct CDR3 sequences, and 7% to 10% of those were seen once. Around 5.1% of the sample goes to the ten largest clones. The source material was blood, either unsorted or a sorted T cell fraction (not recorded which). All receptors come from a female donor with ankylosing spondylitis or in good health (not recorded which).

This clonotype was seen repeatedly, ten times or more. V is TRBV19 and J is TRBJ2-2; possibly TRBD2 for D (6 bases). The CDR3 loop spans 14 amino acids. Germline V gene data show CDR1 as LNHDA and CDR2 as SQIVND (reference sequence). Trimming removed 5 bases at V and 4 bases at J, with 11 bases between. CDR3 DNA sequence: TGTGCCAGTAGTCGGGCGGGATCCACCGGGGAGCTGTTTTTT. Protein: CASSRAGSTGELFF.

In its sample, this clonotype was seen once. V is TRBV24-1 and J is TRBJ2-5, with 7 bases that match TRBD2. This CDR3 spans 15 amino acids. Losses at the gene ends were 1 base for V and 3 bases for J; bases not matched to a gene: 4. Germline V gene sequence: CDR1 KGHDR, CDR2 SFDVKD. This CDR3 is CATSDLSGREETQYF. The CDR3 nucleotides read TGTGCCACCAGTGATTTATCGGGGAGGGAAGAGACCCAGTACTTC.

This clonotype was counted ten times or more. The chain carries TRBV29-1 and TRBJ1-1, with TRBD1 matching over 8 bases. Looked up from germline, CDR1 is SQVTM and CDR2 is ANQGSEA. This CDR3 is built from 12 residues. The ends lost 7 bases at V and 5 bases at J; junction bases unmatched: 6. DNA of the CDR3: TGCAGCGCTCGACAGGGGTATACTGAAGCTTTCTTT. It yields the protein CSARQGYTEAFF.

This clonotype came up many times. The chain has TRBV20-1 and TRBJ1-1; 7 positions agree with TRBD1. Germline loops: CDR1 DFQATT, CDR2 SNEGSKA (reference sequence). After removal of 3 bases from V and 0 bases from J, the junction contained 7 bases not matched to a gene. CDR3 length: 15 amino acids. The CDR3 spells CSASSGTVVNTEAFF. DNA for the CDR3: TGCAGTGCTAGTTCCGGGACAGTTGTGAACACTGAAGCTTTCTTT.

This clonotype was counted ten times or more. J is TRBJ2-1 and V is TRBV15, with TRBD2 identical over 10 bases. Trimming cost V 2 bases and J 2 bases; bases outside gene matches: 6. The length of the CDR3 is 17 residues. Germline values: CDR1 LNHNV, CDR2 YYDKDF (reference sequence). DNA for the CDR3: TGTGCCACCAGCAGATCCGGGACTAGCGACGCCTACAATGAGCAGTTCTTC. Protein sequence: CATSRSGTSDAYNEQFF.

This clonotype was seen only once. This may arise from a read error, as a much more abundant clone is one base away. CDR3 bases: TGCGCCAGCAGCCCATCGAGAAGTAGGGACACCGAGGAGCTGTTTTTT. This codes for CASSPSRSRDTEELFF. The chain joins TRBV4-3 to TRBJ2-2; D is possibly TRBD1 (6 bases). CDR3 length: 16 amino acids. Germline V gene lookup returns CDR1 LGHNA and CDR2 YSLEER.

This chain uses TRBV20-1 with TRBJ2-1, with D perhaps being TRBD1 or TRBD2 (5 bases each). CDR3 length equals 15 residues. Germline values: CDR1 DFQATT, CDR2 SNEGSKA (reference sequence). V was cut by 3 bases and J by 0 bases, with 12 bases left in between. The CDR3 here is CSARGDESSYNEQFF. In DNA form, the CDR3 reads TGCAGTGCTAGGGGGGACGAGAGCTCCTACAATGAGCAGTTCTTC.

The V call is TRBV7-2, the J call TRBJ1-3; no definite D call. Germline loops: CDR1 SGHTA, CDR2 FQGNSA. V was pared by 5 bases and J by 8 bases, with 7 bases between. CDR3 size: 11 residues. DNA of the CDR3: TGTGCCAGCAGCCTCGGGGACACCATATATTTT. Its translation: CASSLGDTIYF.

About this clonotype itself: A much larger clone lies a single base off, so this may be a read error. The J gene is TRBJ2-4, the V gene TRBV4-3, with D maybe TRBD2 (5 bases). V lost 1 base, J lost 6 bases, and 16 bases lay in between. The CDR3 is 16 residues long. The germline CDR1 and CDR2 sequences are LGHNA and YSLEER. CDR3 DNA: TGCGCCAGCAGCCAAGTCGTCTGGGGAGTAGCAAACATTCAGTACTTC. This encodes CASSQVVWGVANIQYF.

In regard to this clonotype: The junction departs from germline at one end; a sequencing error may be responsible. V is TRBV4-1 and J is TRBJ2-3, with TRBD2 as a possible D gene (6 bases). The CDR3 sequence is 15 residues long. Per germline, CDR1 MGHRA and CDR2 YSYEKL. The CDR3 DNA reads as TGCACCAGCAGCCAAGCGGGTTATGAAGCAGATACGCAGTATTTT. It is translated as CTSSQAGYEADTQYF.

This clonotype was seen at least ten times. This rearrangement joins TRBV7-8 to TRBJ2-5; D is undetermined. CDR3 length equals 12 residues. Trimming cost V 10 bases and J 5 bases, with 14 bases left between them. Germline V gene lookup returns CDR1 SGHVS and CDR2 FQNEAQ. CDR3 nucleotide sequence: TGTGCCACATCAAAGGTTGGGGAGACCCAGTACTTC. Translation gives CATSKVGETQYF. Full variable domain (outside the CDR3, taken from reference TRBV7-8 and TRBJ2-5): GAGVSQSPRYKVAKRGQDVALRCDPISGHVSLFWYQQALGQGPEFLTYFQNEAQLDKSGLPSDRFFAERPEGSVSTLKIQRTQQEDSAVYLCATSKVGETQYFGPGTRLLVL.

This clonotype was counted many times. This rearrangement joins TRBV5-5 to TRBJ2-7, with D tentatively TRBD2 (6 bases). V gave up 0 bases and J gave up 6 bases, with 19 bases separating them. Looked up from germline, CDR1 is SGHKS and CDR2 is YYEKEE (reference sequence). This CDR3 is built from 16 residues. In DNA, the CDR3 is TGTGCCAGCAGCTTGGCCCGGGACTCATGGGCCAGCGAGCAGTACTTC. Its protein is CASSLARDSWASEQYF.

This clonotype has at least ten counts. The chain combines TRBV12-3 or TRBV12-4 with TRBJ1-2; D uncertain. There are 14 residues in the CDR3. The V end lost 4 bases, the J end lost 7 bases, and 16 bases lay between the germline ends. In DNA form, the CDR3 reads TGTGCCAGCAGTTCGGAGAGCATGGCATTTGGCTACACCTTC. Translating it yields CASSSESMAFGYTF.